What follows is one T cell receptor beta chain and its context. Its antigen is unidentified. This CDR3 has 14 residues. Trimming removed 0 bases at V and 2 bases at J, with 7 bases between. The V gene's germline CDR1 is SGHRS and CDR2 YFSETQ. Sequenced by immunoSEQ multiplex PCR; TCRdb stores in-frame clones only, minus some. This sample has around 140,000 clones, with approximately 88% found just once. These data are taken from a study of T cells in localized non-small cell lung cancer. Findings and caveats of the study: T cell clonality was highest in uninvolved adjacent lung, above tumor.

The input for sequencing was peripheral blood, taken before any cancer treatment. The rearrangement joins TRBV5-1 to TRBJ2-3; unclear D gene. This receptor was taken from a female donor aged 60 or older with stage I lung adenocarcinoma. This CDR3 is CASSLGRLTDTQYF. CDR3 nucleotide sequence: TGCGCCAGCAGCTTGGGGCGGCTCACAGATACGCAGTATTTT.